The T cell receptor (beta chain) described here comes from a study of T-cell reconstitution after alpha-beta-depleted transplantation in children. Notes on the study in general: About two months after transplant, alpha-beta T cells reportedly came from several hundred expanded graft clones.

Unique molecular identifiers were incorporated when the TCRbeta library was constructed. A single record per CDR3 protein comes from TCRdb applying MiXCR to the PCR reads. The data hold around 490,000 distinct CDR3 sequences, with 10% to 12% observed a single time. A few counts support this clonotype. The target antigen is unknown. The sample here was PBMCs, mostly from graft donor cells, taken 180 days after TCRalphabeta/CD19-depleted stem cell transplant. The origin of this receptor is a female patient aged 2-15 years who had a stem cell transplant for aplastic anemia, so the T cells may come from the graft donor.

CDR3 bases: TGTGCCAGCAGTTTAGCAGGATCTCCCTCTGGGGCCAACGTCCTGACTTTC. Protein: CASSLAGSPSGANVLTF. The chain joins TRBV28 to TRBJ2-6; D not certain. CDR1 and CDR2 (germline): MDHEN, SYDVKM. The V gene lost 2 bases and the J gene lost 0 bases, with 11 bases spanning the gap. The CDR3 is 17 residues long.